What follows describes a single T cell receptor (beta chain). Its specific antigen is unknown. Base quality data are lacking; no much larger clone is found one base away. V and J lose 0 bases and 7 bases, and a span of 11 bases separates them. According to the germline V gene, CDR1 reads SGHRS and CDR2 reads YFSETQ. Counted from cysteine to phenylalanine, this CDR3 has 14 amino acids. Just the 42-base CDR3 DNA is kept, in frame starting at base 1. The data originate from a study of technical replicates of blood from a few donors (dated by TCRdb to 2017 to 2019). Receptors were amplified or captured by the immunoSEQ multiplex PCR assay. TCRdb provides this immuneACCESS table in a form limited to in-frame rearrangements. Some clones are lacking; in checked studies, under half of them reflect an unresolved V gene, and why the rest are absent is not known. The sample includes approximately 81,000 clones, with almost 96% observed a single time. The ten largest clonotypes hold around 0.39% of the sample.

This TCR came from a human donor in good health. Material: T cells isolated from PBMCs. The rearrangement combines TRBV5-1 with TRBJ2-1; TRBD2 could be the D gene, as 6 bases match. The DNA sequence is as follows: TGCGCCAGCAGCTTGGGACTAGTTACGAATGAGCAGTTCTTC. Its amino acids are CASSLGLVTNEQFF.